Listed below are T cell receptor beta chains from one sample, sequenced in a study of control samples from healthy donors and cancer patients. Some clones are missing from TCRdb's copy, which holds only in-frame ones; the method was immunoSEQ multiplex PCR. The sample holds 78,000 or so clones, over 75% seen once. The source material was blood. The source is a woman aged 45-65 years in good health. Each CDR3 is given with its conserved first and last residue. The order of the fields is clone size, J gene, V gene, D gene, CDR3 DNA, CDR3 protein. The D gene is left open where the match is weak. Not every row has a clone size; where given, it reads once, few, many or a size class.

>.|TRBJ2-7|TRBV15|TRBD1
TGTGCCACCAGCACAGGACAGGGGATTTTCTACGAGCAGTACTTC
CATSTGQGIFYEQYF
>.|TRBJ2-5|TRBV28|TRBD1
TGTGCCAGCATCTCAGGGACAGTCCAAGAGACCCAGTACTTC
CASISGTVQETQYF
>.|TRBJ2-1|TRBV3-1/TRBV3-2|.
TGTGCCAGCAGCGAGAGCACGCGGTCCTACAATGAGCAGTTCTTC
CASSESTRSYNEQFF
>.|TRBJ2-1|TRBV19|.
TGTGCCAGTAGTATAGTGGGATCGCAGACGGATGAGCAGTTCTTC
CASSIVGSQTDEQFF
>.|TRBJ1-2|TRBV9|.
TGTGCCAGCAGCGTCTCAGGGTTCTATGGCTACACCTTC
CASSVSGFYGYTF
>.|TRBJ2-3|TRBV6-5|TRBD1
TGTGCCAGCAGTTATGGGACAGGGGACACAGATACGCAGTATTTT
CASSYGTGDTDTQYF
>.|TRBJ1-1|TRBV5-1|TRBD1
TGCGCCAGCAGCCCCGGGACAGGGATGAACACTGAAGCTTTCTTT
CASSPGTGMNTEAFF
>.|TRBJ2-7|TRBV5-6|.
TGTGCCAGCAGCTTGACAGCCTACGAGCAGTACTTC
CASSLTAYEQYF
>.|TRBJ2-7|TRBV25-1|TRBD2
TGTGCCAGCAGTACCTTTAGCGGGAGGGCCAGGTACGAGCAGTACTTC
CASSTFSGRARYEQYF
>.|TRBJ2-5|TRBV9|TRBD1
TGTGCCAGCAGCACACGACAGGGGGGAGGCCAAGAGACCCAGTACTTC
CASSTRQGGGQETQYF
>few|TRBJ2-3|TRBV20-1|TRBD1
TGCAGTGCTGGTGGGCAGGGGGCTTCCCCCACAGATACGCAGTATTTT
CSAGGQGASPTDTQYF
>.|TRBJ1-4|TRBV6-1|.
TGTGCCAGCAGTGAAAGGGGGGGGATAGAACTGTTTTTT
CASSERGGIELFF
>few|TRBJ2-4|TRBV2|.
TGTGCCAGTAGGTGGGATCTAGCCAAAAACATTCAGTACTTC
CASRWDLAKNIQYF
>.|TRBJ2-6|TRBV27|.
TGTGCCAGCAGTTTAAGGCCAGGGAGATCGGGTGGGGCCAACGTCCTGACTTTC
CASSLRPGRSGGANVLTF
>.|TRBJ2-5|TRBV19|.
TGTGCCAGTAGTATCGGAACTAGAGGAGGGTACCAAGAGACCCAGTACTTC
CASSIGTRGGYQETQYF
>.|TRBJ2-7|TRBV20-1|.
TGCAGTGCTAGCGACGCCCACGAGCAGTACTTC
CSASDAHEQYF
>once|TRBJ2-1|TRBV30|TRBD2
TGTGCCTGGAGTCATGGACTAGCGGGAGGGTTGCAGTTCTTC
CAWSHGLAGGLQFF
>.|TRBJ2-7|TRBV5-1|TRBD1
TGCGCCAGCAGCCCCGGGACAGGATCCTACGAGCAGTACTTC
CASSPGTGSYEQYF
>.|TRBJ2-5|TRBV9|TRBD1
TGTGCCAGCAGCGCCGGACAGGGAGAGGAGACCCAGTACTTC
CASSAGQGEETQYF
>.|TRBJ2-6|TRBV6-5|.
TGTGCCAGCAAGCTCGGGAGCTCTGGGGCCAACGTCCTGACTTTC
CASKLGSSGANVLTF
>.|TRBJ2-7|TRBV7-6|TRBD1
TGTGCCAGCAGCACAACGACAGGGGGCTATGTCGAGCAGTACTTC
CASSTTTGGYVEQYF
>few|TRBJ2-7|TRBV3-1/TRBV3-2|.
TGTGCCAGCAGCCAAGAAGGAACAGCGCAGTACTTC
CASSQEGTAQYF
>.|TRBJ2-1|TRBV24-1|.
TGTGCCACCAGTGATCCGACTCGGTATAACTCCTACAATGAGCAGTTCTTC
CATSDPTRYNSYNEQFF
>.|TRBJ2-3|TRBV9|.
TGTGCCAGCAGCGTGGACACAGATACGCAGTATTTT
CASSVDTDTQYF
>.|TRBJ2-7|TRBV4-2|.
TGTGCCAGCAGCCAAGAACTATCACTTAACTACGAGCAGTACTTC
CASSQELSLNYEQYF
>.|TRBJ2-7|TRBV7-8|.
TGTGCCAGCAGCTTCGGAGGCCGGGGCCCCTACGAGCAGTACTTC
CASSFGGRGPYEQYF
>.|TRBJ1-1|TRBV7-2|.
TGTGCCAGCAGCTTCGGGAACAGGGCAACTGAAGCTTTCTTT
CASSFGNRATEAFF
>few|TRBJ1-5|TRBV2|TRBD1
TGTGCCAGCAGCCCGACAGGGTGGAGCAATCAGCCCCAGCATTTT
CASSPTGWSNQPQHF
>.|TRBJ1-2|TRBV14|TRBD1
TGTGCCAGCAGCCGAGCCCTGGGGACAGATCCTAATGGCTACACCTTC
CASSRALGTDPNGYTF
>.|TRBJ1-5|TRBV24-1|TRBD1
TGTGCCACCAGCGGACAGGGGGCTTACAATCAGCCCCAGCATTTT
CATSGQGAYNQPQHF
>.|TRBJ2-7|TRBV19|.
TGTGCCAGTAGACCGACTGGGAGCTCCTACGAGCAGTACTTC
CASRPTGSSYEQYF
>.|TRBJ2-1|TRBV15|.
TGTGCCATATCCAGGGGAATAATAGCAGATGATGAGCAGTTCTTC
CAISRGIIADDEQFF
>.|TRBJ1-2|TRBV5-1|.
TGCGCCAGCAGCTCCGGCGGAGTAGACTATGGCTACACCTTC
CASSSGGVDYGYTF
>.|TRBJ1-1|TRBV27|.
TGTGCCAGCAGTTCAGGTGGGGGCTGGGGACGGAACACTGAAGCTTTCTTT
CASSSGGGWGRNTEAFF
>.|TRBJ1-2|TRBV6-1|TRBD1
TGTGCCAGCAGTGACCGGGACAGACTACTGGTGACCTATGGCTACACCTTC
CASSDRDRLLVTYGYTF
>.|TRBJ1-2|TRBV7-8|.
TGTGCCAGCAGCTTAGCGCGGGGGATCTACACCTTC
CASSLARGIYTF
>.|TRBJ2-7|TRBV5-6|TRBD1
TGTGCCAGCAGCTTCCAGTGGACAGGGGTTTCCTACGAGCAGTACTTC
CASSFQWTGVSYEQYF
>.|TRBJ2-7|TRBV18|.
TGTGCCAGCTCACCGGGCCGTGACGAGCAGTACTTC
CASSPGRDEQYF
>.|TRBJ1-2|TRBV5-1|TRBD1
TGCGCCAGCAGCCGTGGGACAGGGTTTTTAGGCTACACCTTC
CASSRGTGFLGYTF
>.|TRBJ1-6|TRBV6-5|.
TGTGCCACCATGGTCGGCCGGAATTCACCCCTCCACTTT
CATMVGRNSPLHF
>.|TRBJ1-2|TRBV4-2|TRBD1
TGTGCCAGCAGCCGAGAGACAGGGGCCTATGGCTACACCTTC
CASSRETGAYGYTF
>.|TRBJ1-2|TRBV7-9|TRBD1
TGTGCCAGCAGCCCGATGGGACAGGTCAACTATGGCTACACCTTC
CASSPMGQVNYGYTF
>once|TRBJ2-2|TRBV19|TRBD2
TGTGCCAGTAGTATCCTTAGCGGGGGAAACACCGGGGAGCTGTTTTTT
CASSILSGGNTGELFF
>.|TRBJ2-5|TRBV19|.
TGTGCCAGTAGTATCGGGGGCGTGGAGACCCAGTACTTC
CASSIGGVETQYF
>.|TRBJ2-1|TRBV5-5|TRBD1
TGTGCCAGCAGCTTGGTAGGGGGCGCTTCGAATGAGCAGTTCTTC
CASSLVGGASNEQFF
>once|TRBJ2-3|TRBV5-4|TRBD2
TGTGCCAGCAGCTGGACTAGCGGGAGCCGCACAGATACGCAGTATTTT
CASSWTSGSRTDTQYF